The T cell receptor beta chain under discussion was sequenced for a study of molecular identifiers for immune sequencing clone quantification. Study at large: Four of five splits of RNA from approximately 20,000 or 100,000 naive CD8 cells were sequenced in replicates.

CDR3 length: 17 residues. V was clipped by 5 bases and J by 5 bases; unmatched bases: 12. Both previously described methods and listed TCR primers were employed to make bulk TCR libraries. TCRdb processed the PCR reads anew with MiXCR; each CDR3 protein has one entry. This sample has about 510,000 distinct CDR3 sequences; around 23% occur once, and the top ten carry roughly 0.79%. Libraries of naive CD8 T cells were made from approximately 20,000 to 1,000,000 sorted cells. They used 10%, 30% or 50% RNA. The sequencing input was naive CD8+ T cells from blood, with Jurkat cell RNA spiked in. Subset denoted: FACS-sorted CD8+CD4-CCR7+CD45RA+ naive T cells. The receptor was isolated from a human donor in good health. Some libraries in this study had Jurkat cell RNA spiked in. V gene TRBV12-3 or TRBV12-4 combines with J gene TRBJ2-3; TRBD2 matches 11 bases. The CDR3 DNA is TGTGCCAGCAGTGGCTTTAGCGGGAGGGTGCGGGGAGATACGCAGTATTTT. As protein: CASSGFSGRVRGDTQYF.